The source of this TCR beta chain is a study of T cell changes during pregnancy in multiple sclerosis. Libraries were prepared by immunoSEQ multiplex PCR; TCRdb keeps only in-frame clonotypes and omits some of them. The sample gives 90,000 to 120,000 clones, approximately 90% of which show up once; around 0.8% is in the top ten. Germline CDR1 SGHTA, CDR2 FQGNSA. This CDR3 region has 15 residues. Losses at the gene ends were 3 bases for V and 4 bases for J; bases not matched to a gene: 6. Sequencing used peripheral blood, obtained in the third trimester of pregnancy. The chain carries TRBV7-2 and TRBJ2-1; 7 bases map to TRBD1. This clonotype was sampled from a female donor in good health, enrolled as a control in a pregnancy study. CDR3 bases: TGTGCCAGCAGCTTTACATACAGGGGTTACAATGAGCAGTTCTTC. Translation gives CASSFTYRGYNEQFF. The variable domain in full, with the rest retrieved from reference TRBV7-2 and TRBJ2-1, is GAGVSQSPSNKVTEKGKDVELRCDPISGHTALYWYRQSLGQGLEFLIYFQGNSAPDKSGLPSDRFSAERTGGSVSTLTIQRTQQEDSAVYLCASSFTYRGYNEQFFGPGTRLTVL.